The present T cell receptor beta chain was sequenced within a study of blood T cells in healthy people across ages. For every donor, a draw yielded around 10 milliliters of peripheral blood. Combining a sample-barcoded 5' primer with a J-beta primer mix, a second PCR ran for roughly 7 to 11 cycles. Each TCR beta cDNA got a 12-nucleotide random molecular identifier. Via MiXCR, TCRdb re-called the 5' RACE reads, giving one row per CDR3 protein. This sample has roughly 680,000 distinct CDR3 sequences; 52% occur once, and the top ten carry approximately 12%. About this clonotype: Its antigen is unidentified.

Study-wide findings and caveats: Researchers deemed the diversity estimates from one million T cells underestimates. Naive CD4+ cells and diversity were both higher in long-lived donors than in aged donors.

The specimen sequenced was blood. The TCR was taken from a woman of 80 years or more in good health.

CDR3 DNA sequence: TGTGCCAGCAAAAACCTAGCCAAAGAGACCCAGTACTTC. Residues: CASKNLAKETQYF. The chain combines TRBV6-1 with TRBJ2-5, with D possibly TRBD2 on 5 matching bases. The germline gives CDR1 MNHNS, CDR2 SASEGT. The V end was cut by 7 bases, the J end by 3 bases, with 12 bases between. The length of the CDR3 is 13 residues.